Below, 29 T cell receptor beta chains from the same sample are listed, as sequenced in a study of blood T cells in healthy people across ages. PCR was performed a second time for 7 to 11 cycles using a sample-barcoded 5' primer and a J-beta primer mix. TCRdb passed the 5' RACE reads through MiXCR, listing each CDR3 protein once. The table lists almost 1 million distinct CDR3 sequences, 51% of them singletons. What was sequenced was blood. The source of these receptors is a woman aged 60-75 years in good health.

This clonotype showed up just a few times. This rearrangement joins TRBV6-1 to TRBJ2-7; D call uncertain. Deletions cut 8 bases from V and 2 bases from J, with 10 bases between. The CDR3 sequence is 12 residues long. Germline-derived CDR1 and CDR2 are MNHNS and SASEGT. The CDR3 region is CASRGITYEQYF. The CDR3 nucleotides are TGTGCCAGCCGTGGGATAACCTACGAGCAGTACTTC.

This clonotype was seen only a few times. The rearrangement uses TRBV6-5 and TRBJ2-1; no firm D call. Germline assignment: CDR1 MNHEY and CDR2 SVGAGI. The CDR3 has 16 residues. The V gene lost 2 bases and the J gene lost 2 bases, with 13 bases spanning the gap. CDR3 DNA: TGTGCCAGCAGTTACAGTGAACCTCCAACCTACAATGAGCAGTTCTTC. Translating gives CASSYSEPPTYNEQFF.

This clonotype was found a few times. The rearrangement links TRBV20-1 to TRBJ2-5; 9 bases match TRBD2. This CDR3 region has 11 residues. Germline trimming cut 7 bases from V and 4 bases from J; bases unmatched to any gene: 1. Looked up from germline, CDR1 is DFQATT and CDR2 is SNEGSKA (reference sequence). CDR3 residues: CSVLAGETQYF. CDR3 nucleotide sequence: TGCAGTGTACTAGCGGGAGAGACCCAGTACTTC.

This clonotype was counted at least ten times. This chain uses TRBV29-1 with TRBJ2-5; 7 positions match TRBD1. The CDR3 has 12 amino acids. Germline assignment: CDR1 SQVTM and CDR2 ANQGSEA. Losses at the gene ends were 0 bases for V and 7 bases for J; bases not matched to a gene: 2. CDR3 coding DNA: TGCAGCGTTGAAGAGGCAGGGGGGACCCAGTACTTC. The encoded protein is CSVEEAGGTQYF.

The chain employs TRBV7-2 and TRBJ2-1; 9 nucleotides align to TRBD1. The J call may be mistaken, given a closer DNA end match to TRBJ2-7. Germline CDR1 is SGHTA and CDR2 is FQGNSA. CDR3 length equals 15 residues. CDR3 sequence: CASSLGPDRGGEQYF. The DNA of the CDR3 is TGTGCCAGCAGCCTAGGACCGGACAGGGGAGGCGAGCAGTACTTC.

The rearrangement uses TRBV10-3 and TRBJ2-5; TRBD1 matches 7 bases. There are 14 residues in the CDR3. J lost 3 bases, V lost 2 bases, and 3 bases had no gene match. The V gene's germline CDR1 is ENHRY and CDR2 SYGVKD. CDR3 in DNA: TGTGCCATCAGTGAGGGACAGGCTGAAGAGACCCAGTACTTC. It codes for CAISEGQAEETQYF.

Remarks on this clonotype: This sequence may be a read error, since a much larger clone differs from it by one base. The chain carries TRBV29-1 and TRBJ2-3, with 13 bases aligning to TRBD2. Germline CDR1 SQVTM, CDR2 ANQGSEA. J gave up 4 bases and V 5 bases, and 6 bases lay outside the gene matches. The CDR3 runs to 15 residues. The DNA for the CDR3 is TGCAGCGTTCCGACTAGCGGGAGGTCCTCAGATACGCAGTATTTT. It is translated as CSVPTSGRSSDTQYF.

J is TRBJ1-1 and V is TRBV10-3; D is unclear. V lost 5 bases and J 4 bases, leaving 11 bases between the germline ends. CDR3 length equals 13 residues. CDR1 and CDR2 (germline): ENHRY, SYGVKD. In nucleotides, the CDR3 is TGTGCCATCAGTACTGGACTAGGCACTGAAGCTTTCTTT. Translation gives CAISTGLGTEAFF.

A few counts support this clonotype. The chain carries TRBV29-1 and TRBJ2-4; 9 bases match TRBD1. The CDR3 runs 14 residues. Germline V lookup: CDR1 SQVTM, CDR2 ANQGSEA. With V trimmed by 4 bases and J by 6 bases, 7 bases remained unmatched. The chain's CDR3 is CSVGRTGGGNIQYF. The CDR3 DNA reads TGCAGCGTTGGCCGCACAGGGGGCGGAAACATTCAGTACTTC.

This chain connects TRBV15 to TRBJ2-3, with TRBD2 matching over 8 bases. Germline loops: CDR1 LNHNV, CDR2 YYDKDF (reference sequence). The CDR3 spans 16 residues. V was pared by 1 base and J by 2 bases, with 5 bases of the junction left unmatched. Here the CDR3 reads CATSRVAGGNTDTQYF. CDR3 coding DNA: TGTGCCACCAGCAGAGTTGCGGGAGGCAACACAGATACGCAGTATTTT.

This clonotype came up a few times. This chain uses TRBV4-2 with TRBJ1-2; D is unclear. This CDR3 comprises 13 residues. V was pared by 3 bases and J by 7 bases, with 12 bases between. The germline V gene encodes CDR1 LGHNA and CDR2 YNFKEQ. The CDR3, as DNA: TGTGCCAGCAGCCAGGCCAGTCAGGCTGGCTACACCTTC. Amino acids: CASSQASQAGYTF.

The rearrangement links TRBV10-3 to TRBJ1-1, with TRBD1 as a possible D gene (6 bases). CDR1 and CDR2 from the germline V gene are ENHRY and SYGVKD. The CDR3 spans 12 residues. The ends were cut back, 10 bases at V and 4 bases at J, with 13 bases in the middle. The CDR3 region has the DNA TGTGCCACCTGGGACACGGGCACTGAAGCTTTCTTT. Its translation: CATWDTGTEAFF.

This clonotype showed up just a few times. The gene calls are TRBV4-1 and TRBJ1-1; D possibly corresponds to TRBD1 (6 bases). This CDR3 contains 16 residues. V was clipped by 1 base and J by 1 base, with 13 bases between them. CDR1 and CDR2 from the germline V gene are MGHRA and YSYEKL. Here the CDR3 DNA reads TGCGCCAGCAGCCAAGCAGGGGAATATGGGAACACTGAAGCTTTCTTT. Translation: CASSQAGEYGNTEAFF.

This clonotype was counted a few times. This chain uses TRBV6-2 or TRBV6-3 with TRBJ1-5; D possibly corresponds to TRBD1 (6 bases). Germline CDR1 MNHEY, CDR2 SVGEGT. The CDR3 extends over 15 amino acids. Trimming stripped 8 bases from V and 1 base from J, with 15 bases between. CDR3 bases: TGTGCCAGCCGTTCCGGGACACGCAGCAATCAGCCCCAGCATTTT. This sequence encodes CASRSGTRSNQPQHF.

CDR3 residues: CASSHDRGPRQPQHF. As DNA, the CDR3 is TGTGCCAGCAGCCACGACAGGGGGCCGCGTCAGCCCCAGCATTTT. The V and J genes are TRBV4-2 and TRBJ1-5, with 10 bases that match TRBD1. CDR1 LGHNA and CDR2 YNFKEQ come from the germline V gene. This CDR3 has 15 residues. V was clipped by 3 bases and J by 6 bases; unmatched bases: 5.

The CDR3, as DNA: TGTGCCAGCAGTTTTGGCAATTCGGCGAGTAACTATGGCTACACCTTC. It specifies CASSFGNSASNYGYTF. J is TRBJ1-2 and V is TRBV12-3 or TRBV12-4; D is unresolved. CDR3 length: 16 amino acids. V dropped 3 bases and J dropped 1 base, with 15 bases sitting between them.

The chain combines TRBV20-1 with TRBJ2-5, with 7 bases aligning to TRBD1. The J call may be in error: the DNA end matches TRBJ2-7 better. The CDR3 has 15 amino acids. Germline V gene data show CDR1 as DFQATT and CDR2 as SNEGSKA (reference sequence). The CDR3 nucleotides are TGCAGTGCTAGAGCCGGGACAGCGCGTTACGACGAGCAGTACTTC. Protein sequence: CSARAGTARYDEQYF.

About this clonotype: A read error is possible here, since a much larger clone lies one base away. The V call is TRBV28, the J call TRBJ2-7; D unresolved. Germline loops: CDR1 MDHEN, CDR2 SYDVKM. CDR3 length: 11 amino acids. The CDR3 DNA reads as TGTGTCAGCCTCCGGACCTACGAGCAGTACTTC. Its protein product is CVSLRTYEQYF.

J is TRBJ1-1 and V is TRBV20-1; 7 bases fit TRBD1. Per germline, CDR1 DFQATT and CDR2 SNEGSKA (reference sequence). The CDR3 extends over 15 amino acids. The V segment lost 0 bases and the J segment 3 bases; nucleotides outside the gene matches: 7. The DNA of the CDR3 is TGCAGTGCTAGAGATCGAATAACAGGGGACACTGAAGCTTTCTTT. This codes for CSARDRITGDTEAFF.

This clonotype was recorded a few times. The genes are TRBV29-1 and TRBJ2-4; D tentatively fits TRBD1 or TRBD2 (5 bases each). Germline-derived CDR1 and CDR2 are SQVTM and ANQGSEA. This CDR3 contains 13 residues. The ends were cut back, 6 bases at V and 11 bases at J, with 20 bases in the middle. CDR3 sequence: CSVPGPGLGFQYF. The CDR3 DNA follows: TGCAGCGTGCCGGGACCCGGATTGGGGTTTCAGTACTTC.

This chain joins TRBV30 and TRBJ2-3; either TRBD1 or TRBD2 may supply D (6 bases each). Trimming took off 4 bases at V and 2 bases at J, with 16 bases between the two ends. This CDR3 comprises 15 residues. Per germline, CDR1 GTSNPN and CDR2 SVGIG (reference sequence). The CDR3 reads CAWTQGLKSTDTQYF. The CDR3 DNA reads TGTGCCTGGACACAGGGACTCAAGTCCACAGATACGCAGTATTTT.

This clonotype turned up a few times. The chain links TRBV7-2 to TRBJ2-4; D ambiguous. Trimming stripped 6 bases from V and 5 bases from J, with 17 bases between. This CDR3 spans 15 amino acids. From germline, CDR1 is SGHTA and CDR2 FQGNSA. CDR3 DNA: TGTGCCAGCAGTTTGGACCCTGGGCTCGAAAACATTCAGTACTTC. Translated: CASSLDPGLENIQYF.

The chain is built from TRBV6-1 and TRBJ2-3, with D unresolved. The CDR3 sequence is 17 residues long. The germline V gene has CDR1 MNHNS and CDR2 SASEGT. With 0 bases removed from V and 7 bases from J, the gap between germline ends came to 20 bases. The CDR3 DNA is TGTGCCAGCAGTGAAGCGGTCTCGCTGTACGGAGAGAATACGCAGTATTTT. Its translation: CASSEAVSLYGENTQYF.

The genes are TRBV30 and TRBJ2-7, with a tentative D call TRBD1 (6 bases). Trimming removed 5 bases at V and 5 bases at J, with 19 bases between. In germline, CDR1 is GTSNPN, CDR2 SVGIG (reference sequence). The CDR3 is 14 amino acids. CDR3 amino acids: CAWDPAQGSHEQYF. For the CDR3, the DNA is TGTGCCTGGGACCCTGCACAGGGATCCCACGAGCAGTACTTC.

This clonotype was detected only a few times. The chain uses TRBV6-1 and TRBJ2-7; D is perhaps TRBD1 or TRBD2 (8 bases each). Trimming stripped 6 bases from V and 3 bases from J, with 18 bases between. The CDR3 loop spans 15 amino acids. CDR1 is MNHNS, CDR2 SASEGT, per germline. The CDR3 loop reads CASRDRVREDYEQYF. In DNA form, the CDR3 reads TGTGCCAGCAGGGACAGGGTGCGGGAGGACTACGAGCAGTACTTC.

The CDR3 DNA sequence: TGTGCCACCTCACCCAGAATGAACACTGAAGCTTTCTTT. Residues: CATSPRMNTEAFF. The rearrangement joins TRBV27 to TRBJ1-1; D is unclear. This CDR3 contains 13 residues. Germline V gives CDR1 MNHEY, CDR2 SMNVEV (reference sequence). The ends were cut back, 10 bases at V and 0 bases at J, with 12 bases in the middle.

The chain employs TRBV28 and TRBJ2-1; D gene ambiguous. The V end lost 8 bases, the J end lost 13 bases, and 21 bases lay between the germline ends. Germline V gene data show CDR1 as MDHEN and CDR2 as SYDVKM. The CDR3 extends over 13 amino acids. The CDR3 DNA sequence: TGTGCCAGCCACCCGGGCCCCCTGATCCCCCAGTTCTTC. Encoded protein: CASHPGPLIPQFF.

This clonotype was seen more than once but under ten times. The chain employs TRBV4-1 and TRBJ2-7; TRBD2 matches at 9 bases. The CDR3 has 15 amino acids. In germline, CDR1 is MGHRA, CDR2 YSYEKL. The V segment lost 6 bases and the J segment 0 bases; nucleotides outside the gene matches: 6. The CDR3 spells CASSGSGSLSYEQYF. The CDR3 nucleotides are TGCGCCAGCAGTGGTAGCGGGAGTCTCTCCTACGAGCAGTACTTC.

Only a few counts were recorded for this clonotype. The chain's CDR3 is CASSPGTVDQPQHF. CDR3 nucleotide sequence: TGTGCCAGCAGTCCCGGGACAGTCGATCAGCCCCAGCATTTT. V is TRBV2 and J is TRBJ1-5, with 7 bases lining up with TRBD1. Germline CDR1 reads SNHLY; CDR2 reads FYNNEI. J lost 5 bases, V lost 5 bases, and 6 bases had no gene match. This CDR3 has 14 amino acids.